A single sample gave rise to the 5 T cell receptor beta chains below, sequenced in a study of blood T cell repertoires in COVID-19. This table comes from immunoSEQ multiplex PCR, and its TCRdb copy is limited to in-frame clones, with some not included. The table includes about 250,000 clones, 84% detected once. Sample: PBMCs or T cells enriched from blood (not recorded which). Receptor source: a middle-aged man who had recovered from COVID-19.

CDR3 bases: TGTGCCAGCAGCTCCAGCACATTGGGGAGTCAGCCCCAGCATTTT. It specifies CASSSSTLGSQPQHF. J is TRBJ1-5 and V is TRBV5-6, with D uncertain. The germline CDR1 and CDR2 sequences are SGHDT and YYEEEE. There are 15 residues in the CDR3. V lost 3 bases and J lost 6, with 16 bases in between.

This clone was seen a few times. This chain connects TRBV5-8 to TRBJ1-6; a weak D match, TRBD1 (6 bases). This CDR3 contains 16 residues. Trimming removed 0 bases at V and 8 bases at J, with 15 bases between. Germline CDR1 is SGHTS and CDR2 is YDEGEE. CDR3 amino acids: CASSLAPGQSYSPLHF. CDR3 nucleotides: TGTGCCAGCAGCTTGGCCCCGGGACAATCCTATTCACCCCTCCACTTT.

The gene calls are TRBV10-2 and TRBJ1-2; D unclear. The CDR3 is 14 residues long. In germline, CDR1 is WSHSY, CDR2 SAAADI. The ends were cut back, 2 bases at V and 8 bases at J, with 15 bases in the middle. CDR3 in DNA: TGCGCCAGCAGTGAGGGATCCCGGCGGGAGGGCTACACCTTC. Translated, it gives CASSEGSRREGYTF.

The CDR3: CASSESGGSNQPQHF. Written as DNA, the CDR3 is TGCGCCAGCAGTGAGAGTGGAGGTAGCAATCAGCCCCAGCATTTT. The V gene is TRBV10-2, the J gene TRBJ1-5; D is unresolved. Trimming took off 2 bases at V and 0 bases at J, with 8 bases between the two ends. This CDR3 region has 15 residues. CDR1 WSHSY and CDR2 SAAADI come from the germline V gene.

The chain uses TRBV10-1 and TRBJ1-6; unclear D gene. The V end was cut by 2 bases, the J end by 8 bases, with 4 bases between. The CDR3 is 12 residues long. In germline, CDR1 is WNHNN, CDR2 SYGVQD (reference sequence). The CDR3, as DNA: TGCGCCAGCAGTGAGACAGATTCACCCCTCCACTTT. Translating it yields CASSETDSPLHF.